A selection of T cell receptor beta chains follows, all from one sample in a study of shared clonotypes between healthy human individuals. Assay: immunoSEQ multiplex PCR; the TCRdb copy retains only in-frame clones and omits some. The sample consists of roughly 770,000 clones, around 96% of them appearing once. Sequenced material: naive CD8+ T cells sorted from blood. The receptors originated from a man younger than 45 in good health. Each CDR3 is given with its conserved first and last residue. Each record gives: V gene, J gene, D gene, clone size, CDR3 protein, CDR3 DNA. A D gene is named only where the DNA matches it firmly. The size of a clone is reported for some rows only, either as once, few or many, or as a class for expanded clones.

v_call: TRBV27; j_call: TRBJ2-7; d_call: -; clone_size: -; cdr3_aa: CASRGGRGRAKSYEQYF; cdr3_nt: TGTGCCAGCAGGGGTGGTAGAGGCCGGGCCAAATCCTACGAGCAGTACTTC
v_call: TRBV15; j_call: TRBJ2-7; d_call: -; clone_size: -; cdr3_aa: CATSRDLSYEQYF; cdr3_nt: TGTGCCACCAGCAGAGATCTAAGCTACGAGCAGTACTTC
v_call: TRBV27; j_call: TRBJ2-2; d_call: TRBD2; clone_size: -; cdr3_aa: CASSLLGSGRPPGELFF; cdr3_nt: TGTGCCAGCAGTTTATTAGGTAGCGGGAGACCCCCCGGGGAGCTGTTTTTT
v_call: TRBV10-3; j_call: TRBJ2-7; d_call: TRBD1; clone_size: once; cdr3_aa: CAIRPGTGGDEQYF; cdr3_nt: TGTGCCATCAGGCCAGGGACAGGGGGCGACGAGCAGTACTTC
v_call: TRBV6-6; j_call: TRBJ1-1; d_call: -; clone_size: -; cdr3_aa: CASTDMVGSMNTEAFF; cdr3_nt: TGTGCCAGCACCGATATGGTTGGTTCTATGAACACTGAAGCTTTCTTT
v_call: TRBV6-1; j_call: TRBJ2-1; d_call: -; clone_size: -; cdr3_aa: CASSASGSSYNEQFF; cdr3_nt: TGTGCCAGCAGTGCGAGCGGTAGCTCCTACAATGAGCAGTTCTTC
v_call: TRBV1; j_call: TRBJ2-3; d_call: -; clone_size: once; cdr3_aa: CTSSQEGLAGWEDTQYF; cdr3_nt: TGCACCAGCAGCCAAGAGGGACTAGCGGGTTGGGAAGATACGCAGTATTTT
v_call: TRBV6-5; j_call: TRBJ2-2; d_call: -; clone_size: -; cdr3_aa: CAHGGVTGELFF; cdr3_nt: TGTGCCCACGGTGGGGTAACCGGGGAGCTGTTTTTT
v_call: TRBV29-1; j_call: TRBJ2-1; d_call: -; clone_size: -; cdr3_aa: CSVPTRDEQFF; cdr3_nt: TGCAGCGTCCCCACTAGAGATGAGCAGTTCTTC
v_call: TRBV7-9; j_call: TRBJ2-5; d_call: TRBD1; clone_size: -; cdr3_aa: CASSWGTEETQYF; cdr3_nt: TGTGCCAGCAGCTGGGGGACAGAAGAGACCCAGTACTTC
v_call: TRBV30; j_call: TRBJ2-7; d_call: -; clone_size: -; cdr3_aa: CAWDGTYEQYF; cdr3_nt: TGTGCCTGGGATGGGACCTACGAGCAGTACTTC
v_call: TRBV7-9; j_call: TRBJ1-1; d_call: TRBD1; clone_size: -; cdr3_aa: CASSLQGATAEAFF; cdr3_nt: TGTGCCAGCAGCTTACAGGGGGCGACGGCTGAAGCTTTCTTT
v_call: TRBV6-5; j_call: TRBJ2-2; d_call: TRBD1; clone_size: -; cdr3_aa: CASSYSTGFAGELFF; cdr3_nt: TGTGCCAGCAGTTACTCGACAGGGTTCGCCGGGGAGCTGTTTTTT
v_call: TRBV10-3; j_call: TRBJ2-3; d_call: -; clone_size: -; cdr3_aa: CAINEGDSTDTQYF; cdr3_nt: TGTGCCATCAACGAGGGGGACTCCACAGATACGCAGTATTTT
v_call: TRBV11-2; j_call: TRBJ1-3; d_call: -; clone_size: -; cdr3_aa: CASSLDRFEGELGNTIYF; cdr3_nt: TGTGCCAGCAGCTTAGATCGGTTTGAGGGTGAGCTCGGAAACACCATATATTTT
v_call: TRBV29-1; j_call: TRBJ2-7; d_call: TRBD1; clone_size: -; cdr3_aa: CSVVRGDRVTYEQYF; cdr3_nt: TGCAGCGTTGTAAGGGGGGACAGGGTTACCTACGAGCAGTACTTC
v_call: TRBV5-1; j_call: TRBJ2-1; d_call: -; clone_size: once; cdr3_aa: CASSLQRSSSYNEQFF; cdr3_nt: TGCGCCAGCAGCTTGCAGCGGTCTAGCTCCTACAATGAGCAGTTCTTC
v_call: TRBV6-1; j_call: TRBJ2-7; d_call: -; clone_size: -; cdr3_aa: CASSEGPEQYF; cdr3_nt: TGTGCCAGCAGTGAAGGTCCCGAGCAGTACTTC
v_call: TRBV2; j_call: TRBJ2-3; d_call: -; clone_size: -; cdr3_aa: CASSGDSEREDTQYF; cdr3_nt: TGTGCCAGCAGTGGTGACTCCGAACGGGAAGATACGCAGTATTTT
v_call: TRBV11-2; j_call: TRBJ2-1; d_call: TRBD1; clone_size: -; cdr3_aa: CASSVGQGVSYNEQFF; cdr3_nt: TGTGCCAGCAGCGTAGGACAGGGGGTTTCCTACAATGAGCAGTTCTTC
v_call: TRBV7-6; j_call: TRBJ2-2; d_call: -; clone_size: -; cdr3_aa: CASSTTSPITGELFF; cdr3_nt: TGTGCCAGCAGCACCACTAGTCCGATCACCGGGGAGCTGTTTTTT
v_call: TRBV6-1; j_call: TRBJ2-7; d_call: -; clone_size: -; cdr3_aa: CASSDSHSYEQYF; cdr3_nt: TGTGCCAGCAGTGACAGTCATTCCTACGAGCAGTACTTC
v_call: TRBV7-9; j_call: TRBJ2-1; d_call: -; clone_size: -; cdr3_aa: CASSSPLYNEQFF; cdr3_nt: TGTGCCAGCAGCTCCCCCTTATACAATGAGCAGTTCTTC
v_call: TRBV29-1; j_call: TRBJ2-7; d_call: TRBD2; clone_size: -; cdr3_aa: CSVIGLAGRYEQYF; cdr3_nt: TGCAGCGTTATTGGGCTAGCGGGAAGATACGAGCAGTACTTC
v_call: TRBV27; j_call: TRBJ2-7; d_call: -; clone_size: -; cdr3_aa: CASSYRPQYEQYF; cdr3_nt: TGTGCCAGCAGTTACCGACCACAATACGAGCAGTACTTC
v_call: TRBV7-9; j_call: TRBJ1-2; d_call: -; clone_size: -; cdr3_aa: CASSLGDPNYGYTF; cdr3_nt: TGTGCCAGCAGCTTAGGAGACCCTAACTATGGCTACACCTTC
v_call: TRBV27; j_call: TRBJ2-7; d_call: TRBD1; clone_size: -; cdr3_aa: CASRRDSGLYEQYF; cdr3_nt: TGTGCCAGCAGAAGGGACAGCGGCCTCTACGAGCAGTACTTC
v_call: TRBV9; j_call: TRBJ2-1; d_call: TRBD2; clone_size: -; cdr3_aa: CASSVAAGAEYNEQFF; cdr3_nt: TGTGCCAGCAGCGTAGCGGCGGGAGCGGAATACAATGAGCAGTTCTTC
v_call: TRBV27; j_call: TRBJ1-5; d_call: TRBD1; clone_size: -; cdr3_aa: CASSPGQRDQPQHF; cdr3_nt: TGTGCCAGCAGTCCGGGACAGAGAGATCAGCCCCAGCATTTT
v_call: TRBV29-1; j_call: TRBJ2-1; d_call: TRBD2; clone_size: -; cdr3_aa: CSVEKRIAGPNEQFF; cdr3_nt: TGCAGCGTTGAAAAGCGGATAGCGGGGCCCAATGAGCAGTTCTTC
v_call: TRBV29-1; j_call: TRBJ1-2; d_call: -; clone_size: -; cdr3_aa: CSVEDSSYGYTF; cdr3_nt: TGCAGCGTTGAAGACAGTAGCTATGGCTACACCTTC
v_call: TRBV29-1; j_call: TRBJ2-2; d_call: TRBD1; clone_size: -; cdr3_aa: CSVVQGTGELFF; cdr3_nt: TGCAGCGTTGTACAGGGGACCGGGGAGCTGTTTTTT
v_call: TRBV2; j_call: TRBJ2-2; d_call: TRBD2; clone_size: -; cdr3_aa: CASRGTSGRPNTGELFF; cdr3_nt: TGTGCCAGCAGGGGGACTAGCGGGAGGCCGAACACCGGGGAGCTGTTTTTT
v_call: TRBV30; j_call: TRBJ2-1; d_call: -; clone_size: -; cdr3_aa: CAWSVPGEPDNEQFF; cdr3_nt: TGTGCCTGGAGTGTACCGGGGGAGCCAGACAATGAGCAGTTCTTC
v_call: TRBV4-3; j_call: TRBJ2-7; d_call: TRBD2; clone_size: -; cdr3_aa: CASSQELTSVANEQYF; cdr3_nt: TGCGCCAGCAGCCAAGAGCTGACTAGCGTCGCCAACGAGCAGTACTTC
v_call: TRBV7-2; j_call: TRBJ1-1; d_call: -; clone_size: -; cdr3_aa: CASSRPPWAEAFF; cdr3_nt: TGTGCCAGCAGCCGCCCCCCCTGGGCTGAAGCTTTCTTT
v_call: TRBV5-1; j_call: TRBJ2-7; d_call: -; clone_size: -; cdr3_aa: CASGVGPTYEQYF; cdr3_nt: TGCGCCAGCGGGGTTGGGCCGACCTACGAGCAGTACTTC
v_call: TRBV28; j_call: TRBJ2-2; d_call: -; clone_size: once; cdr3_aa: CASSSTENTGELFF; cdr3_nt: TGTGCCAGCAGTTCGACAGAGAACACCGGGGAGCTGTTTTTT
v_call: TRBV21-1; j_call: TRBJ2-7; d_call: -; clone_size: -; cdr3_aa: CASSKVDGSYEQYF; cdr3_nt: TGTGCCAGCAGCAAAGTGGACGGCTCCTACGAGCAGTACTTC
v_call: TRBV5-4; j_call: TRBJ2-7; d_call: -; clone_size: -; cdr3_aa: CASSLEWREQYF; cdr3_nt: TGTGCCAGCAGCTTAGAGTGGCGGGAGCAGTACTTC
v_call: TRBV14; j_call: TRBJ2-1; d_call: -; clone_size: few; cdr3_aa: CASSQALVNEQFF; cdr3_nt: TGTGCCAGCAGCCAAGCTTTAGTTAATGAGCAGTTCTTC
v_call: TRBV2; j_call: TRBJ2-3; d_call: -; clone_size: -; cdr3_aa: CASVQSTDTQYF; cdr3_nt: TGTGCCAGCGTGCAAAGCACAGATACGCAGTATTTT
v_call: TRBV5-5; j_call: TRBJ1-5; d_call: TRBD1; clone_size: -; cdr3_aa: CASSPDRAQPQHF; cdr3_nt: TGTGCCAGCAGCCCAGACAGGGCTCAGCCCCAGCATTTT
v_call: TRBV28; j_call: TRBJ1-4; d_call: -; clone_size: -; cdr3_aa: CASSPPPGGKRGATNEKLFF; cdr3_nt: TGTGCCAGCAGCCCACCTCCGGGTGGGAAGAGGGGCGCAACTAATGAAAAACTGTTTTTT
v_call: TRBV9; j_call: TRBJ2-5; d_call: TRBD2; clone_size: -; cdr3_aa: CASSTAGGTQYF; cdr3_nt: TGTGCCAGCAGCACAGCGGGGGGGACCCAGTACTTC
v_call: TRBV28; j_call: TRBJ2-3; d_call: -; clone_size: once; cdr3_aa: CASSPRESPDTQYF; cdr3_nt: TGTGCCAGCAGTCCCCGGGAGTCCCCAGATACGCAGTATTTT
v_call: TRBV6-6; j_call: TRBJ1-1; d_call: -; clone_size: -; cdr3_aa: CASSLRNTEAFF; cdr3_nt: TGTGCCAGCAGTCTCAGGAACACTGAAGCTTTCTTT
v_call: TRBV27; j_call: TRBJ2-1; d_call: TRBD2; clone_size: -; cdr3_aa: CASSLGGGNEQFF; cdr3_nt: TGTGCCAGCAGTTTAGGGGGGGGGAATGAGCAGTTCTTC
v_call: TRBV7-9; j_call: TRBJ2-5; d_call: -; clone_size: -; cdr3_aa: CASSSGTGTQYF; cdr3_nt: TGTGCCAGCAGCTCAGGGACGGGGACCCAGTACTTC
v_call: TRBV28; j_call: TRBJ2-1; d_call: TRBD2; clone_size: -; cdr3_aa: CASSSLGLADTFPGNEQFF; cdr3_nt: TGTGCCAGCAGTTCCCTCGGACTAGCGGACACCTTCCCGGGTAATGAGCAGTTCTTC
v_call: TRBV27; j_call: TRBJ1-5; d_call: -; clone_size: once; cdr3_aa: CASSLLAGSQPQHF; cdr3_nt: TGTGCCAGCAGTTTATTGGCAGGGAGCCAGCCCCAGCATTTT
v_call: TRBV7-8; j_call: TRBJ2-3; d_call: TRBD1; clone_size: -; cdr3_aa: CASRWGQGAFGHTDTQYF; cdr3_nt: TGTGCCAGCAGATGGGGACAGGGGGCTTTCGGACACACAGATACGCAGTATTTT
v_call: TRBV13; j_call: TRBJ2-7; d_call: -; clone_size: -; cdr3_aa: CASSLEGQGNREQYF; cdr3_nt: TGTGCCAGCAGCTTAGAGGGGCAGGGGAACCGCGAGCAGTACTTC
v_call: TRBV11-2; j_call: TRBJ2-7; d_call: -; clone_size: -; cdr3_aa: CASSFRSGDRDEQYF; cdr3_nt: TGTGCCAGCAGCTTTAGAAGCGGGGACAGAGACGAGCAGTACTTC
v_call: TRBV7-9; j_call: TRBJ2-7; d_call: -; clone_size: -; cdr3_aa: CASSGTPGFEQYF; cdr3_nt: TGTGCCAGCAGCGGGACACCGGGGTTCGAGCAGTACTTC